This paragraph covers one T cell receptor (beta chain) sequence. This sample was taken from a study of cytomegalovirus exposure and HLA in healthy donors. PCR involved 60 Vbeta and 13 Jbeta primers. Profiled with immunoSEQ multiplex PCR; TCRdb holds only in-frame clones, not every one. The sample has fewer than 250,000 clones; about 77% are singletons. The TCR comes from a man aged 25 to 45 in good health and CMV-seropositive. The sequencing input was PBMCs.

CDR3 amino acids: CASSPPPQGYEQYF. CDR3 sequence (DNA): TGTGCCAGCAGCCCCCCACCTCAGGGTTACGAGCAGTACTTC. This sequence joins TRBV7-9 and TRBJ2-7, with D perhaps matching TRBD1 (5 bases). From germline, CDR1 is SEHNR and CDR2 FQNEAQ (reference sequence). There are 14 residues in the CDR3. Trimming took 5 bases from V and 4 from J, leaving 15 bases between them.